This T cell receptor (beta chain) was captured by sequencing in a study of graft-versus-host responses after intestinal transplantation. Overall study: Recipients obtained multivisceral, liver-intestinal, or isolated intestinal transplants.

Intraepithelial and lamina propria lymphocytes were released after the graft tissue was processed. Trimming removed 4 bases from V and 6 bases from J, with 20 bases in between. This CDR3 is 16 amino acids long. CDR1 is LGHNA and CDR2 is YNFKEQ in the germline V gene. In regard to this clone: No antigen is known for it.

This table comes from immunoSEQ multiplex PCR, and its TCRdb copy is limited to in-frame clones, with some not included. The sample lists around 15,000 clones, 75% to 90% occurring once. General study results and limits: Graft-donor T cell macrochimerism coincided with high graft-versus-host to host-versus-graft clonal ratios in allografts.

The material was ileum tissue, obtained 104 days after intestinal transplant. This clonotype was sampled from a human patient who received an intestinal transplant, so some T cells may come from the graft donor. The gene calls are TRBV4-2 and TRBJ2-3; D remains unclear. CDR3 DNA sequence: TGTGCCAGCAGCCTCAGGACCCGGCTAGAGGATGATACGCAGTATTTT. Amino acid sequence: CASSLRTRLEDDTQYF.